Following are 8 T cell receptor beta chains from one sample sequenced in a study of cytomegalovirus exposure and HLA in healthy donors. Data came from immunoSEQ multiplex PCR; TCRdb stores just in-frame clones and leaves some out. The sample holds tens of thousands of clones; roughly 90% are singletons and the top ten take around 4%. The sequenced material came from PBMCs. The receptor set was obtained from a young woman in good health and CMV-seropositive.

This rearrangement joins TRBV6-6 to TRBJ2-1; the D gene is possibly TRBD2 (5 bases). The CDR3 sequence is 13 residues long. The germline V gene has CDR1 MNHNY and CDR2 SVGAGI (reference sequence). V dropped 7 bases and J dropped 4 bases, with 11 bases sitting between them. The chain's CDR3 is CASTPGLYNEQFF. For the CDR3, the DNA is TGTGCCAGCACCCCAGGACTGTACAATGAGCAGTTCTTC.

The J gene is TRBJ1-4, the V gene TRBV6-1; D call uncertain. Trimming took off 8 bases at V and 3 bases at J, with 13 bases between the two ends. This CDR3 region has 14 residues. The germline V gene has CDR1 MNHNS and CDR2 SASEGT. The CDR3 DNA reads TGTGCCAGCCTAATATCGCCGGCTAATGAAAAACTGTTTTTT. Translated, it gives CASLISPANEKLFF.

This chain connects TRBV10-3 to TRBJ2-5, with 12 bases aligning to TRBD1. With V trimmed by 7 bases and J by 5 bases, 2 bases remained unmatched. The germline CDR1 and CDR2 sequences are ENHRY and SYGVKD. The CDR3 sequence is 13 residues long. CDR3 sequence reads: CAITGTGGETQYF. The CDR3 DNA reads TGTGCCATCACCGGGACAGGGGGCGAGACCCAGTACTTC.

The V gene is TRBV27, the J gene TRBJ2-1; 10 bases map to TRBD1. Germline-derived CDR1 and CDR2 are MNHEY and SMNVEV (reference sequence). This CDR3 has 15 amino acids. Trimming removed 4 bases from V and 4 bases from J; junction bases left unmatched: 4. CDR3 protein: CASSSGQGRYNEQFF. The CDR3 DNA reads TGTGCCAGCAGTTCGGGACAGGGGAGATACAATGAGCAGTTCTTC.

The chain links TRBV7-9 to TRBJ2-7; tentatively, D is TRBD1 (6 bases). The CDR3 spans 13 residues. CDR1 and CDR2 (germline): SEHNR, FQNEAQ (reference sequence). The V end was cut by 5 bases, the J end by 3 bases, with 11 bases between. CDR3 coding DNA: TGTGCCAGCAGCCGCGGACAGATCTACGAGCAGTACTTC. Its translation is CASSRGQIYEQYF.

The genes are TRBV5-6 and TRBJ1-2; 8 bases agree with TRBD1. Germline-derived CDR1 and CDR2 are SGHDT and YYEEEE. CDR3 size: 17 residues. V shed 1 base and J 1 base; nucleotides not matched to a gene: 9. CDR3 nucleotide sequence: TGTGCCAGCAGCTTGACCCCAGGGGGCGCGGATAACTATGGCTACACCTTC. This gives the protein CASSLTPGGADNYGYTF.

V is TRBV5-8 and J is TRBJ1-3, with D hard to call. Germline CDR1 and CDR2: SGHTS and YDEGEE. CDR3 size: 14 residues. The V end lost 0 bases, the J end lost 3 bases, and 7 bases lay between the germline ends. The CDR3 loop is CASSLVQDGNTIYF. Written as DNA, the CDR3 is TGTGCCAGCAGCTTGGTCCAGGATGGAAACACCATATATTTT. Complete variable domain (other parts from reference TRBV5-8 and TRBJ1-3): EAGVTQSPTHLIKTRGQQATLRCSPISGHTSVYWYQQALGLGLQFLLWYDEGEERNRGNFPPRFSGRQFPNYSSELNVNALELEDSALYLCASSLVQDGNTIYFGEGSWLTVV.

This clone was recorded many times. This rearrangement joins TRBV6-4 to TRBJ2-1; TRBD1 agrees at 7 bases. The germline gives CDR1 MRHNA, CDR2 SNTAGT. V was pared by 2 bases and J by 9 bases, with 7 bases of the junction left unmatched. The CDR3 covers 14 residues. CDR3 sequence reads: CASSDTVDRVEQFF. The CDR3 coding sequence is TGTGCCAGCAGTGACACGGTTGACAGGGTTGAGCAGTTCTTC.